This TCR beta chain was retrieved from a study of T cells in Graves' hyperthyroidism and ophthalmopathy. Graves' hyperthyroidism was deemed stable absent ophthalmopathy progression within 18 months. Hyperthyroidism in the patients, aged 18 to 65, was newly diagnosed and under 2 months in duration. Study results and limitations: Blood shared most expanded thyroid clonotypes above 0.001.

CDR1 SGHRS and CDR2 YFSETQ come from the germline V gene. This CDR3 has 14 residues. V was clipped by 5 bases and J by 6 bases; unmatched bases: 10. A note on this clonotype: Antigen unknown.

TCR beta CDR3 regions were amplified from RNA. The TCR CDR3 was amplified in a first-round RT-PCR using the HTBI primer set. TCRdb reprocessed the multiplex PCR reads with MiXCR, giving one entry per CDR3 protein. The sample shows 80,000 to 100,000 distinct CDR3 sequences, around 40% of them seen only once. The chain links TRBV5-1 to TRBJ1-2; 7 bases line up with TRBD1. Specimen: peripheral blood or thyroid tissue (not recorded which). The receptor comes from a woman aged 25-40 years with Graves' hyperthyroidism. CDR3 sequence (DNA): TGCGCCAGCAGGTTCACAGGGGCCGGTGATGGCTACACCTTC. Residues: CASRFTGAGDGYTF. Variable domain in full (rest from reference TRBV5-1 and TRBJ1-2): KAGVTQTPRYLIKTRGQQVTLSCSPISGHRSVSWYQQTPGQGLQFLFEYFSETQRNKGNFPGRFSGRQFSNSRSEMNVSTLELGDSALYLCASRFTGAGDGYTFGSGTRLTVV.